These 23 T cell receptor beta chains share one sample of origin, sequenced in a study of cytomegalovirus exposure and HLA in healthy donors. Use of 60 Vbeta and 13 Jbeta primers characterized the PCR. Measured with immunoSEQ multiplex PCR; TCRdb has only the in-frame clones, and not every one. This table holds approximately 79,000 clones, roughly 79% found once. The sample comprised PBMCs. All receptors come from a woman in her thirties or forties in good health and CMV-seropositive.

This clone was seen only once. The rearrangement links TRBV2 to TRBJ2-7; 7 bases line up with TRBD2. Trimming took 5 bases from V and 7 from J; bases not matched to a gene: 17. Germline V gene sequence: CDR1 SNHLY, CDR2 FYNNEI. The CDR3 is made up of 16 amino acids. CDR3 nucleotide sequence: TGTGCCAGCAGTCTTTTCGGACTAGGGGAGAATTCGGAGCAGTACTTC. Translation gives CASSLFGLGENSEQYF.

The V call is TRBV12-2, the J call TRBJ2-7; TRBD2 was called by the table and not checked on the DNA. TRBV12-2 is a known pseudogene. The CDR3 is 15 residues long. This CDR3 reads CASRPPWLPRREQYF. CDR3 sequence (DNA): TGTGCAAGTCGCCCCCCTTGGCTTCCACGGAGAGAGCAGTACTTC.

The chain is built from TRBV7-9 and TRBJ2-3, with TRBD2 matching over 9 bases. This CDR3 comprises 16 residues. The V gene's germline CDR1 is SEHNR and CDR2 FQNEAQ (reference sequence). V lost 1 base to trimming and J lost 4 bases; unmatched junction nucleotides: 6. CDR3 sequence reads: CASSLVLAGVPDTQYF. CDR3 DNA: TGTGCCAGCAGCTTAGTGTTAGCGGGGGTTCCAGATACGCAGTATTTT.

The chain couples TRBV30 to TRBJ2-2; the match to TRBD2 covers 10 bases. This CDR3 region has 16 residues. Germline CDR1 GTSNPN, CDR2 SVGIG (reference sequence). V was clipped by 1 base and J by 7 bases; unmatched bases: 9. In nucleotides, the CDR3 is TGTGCCTGGAGTGAAGAACTAGCGGGGTTGGGCGGGGAGCTGTTTTTT. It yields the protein CAWSEELAGLGGELFF.

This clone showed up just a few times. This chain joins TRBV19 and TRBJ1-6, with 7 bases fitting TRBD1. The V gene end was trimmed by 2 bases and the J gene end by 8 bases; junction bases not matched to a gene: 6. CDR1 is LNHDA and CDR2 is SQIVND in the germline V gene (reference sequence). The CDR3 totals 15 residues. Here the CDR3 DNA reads TGTGCCAGTAGTATAAGAGGGCAGGGGGATTCACCCCTCCACTTT. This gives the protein CASSIRGQGDSPLHF.

CDR3 DNA sequence: TGTGCCAGCAGTGTTCGGGTTGCCGGCTACACCTTC. Its protein is CASSVRVAGYTF. J is TRBJ1-2 and V is TRBV6-1, with D unresolved. Germline V lookup: CDR1 MNHNS, CDR2 SASEGT. V was clipped by 4 bases and J by 8 bases, with 11 bases between them. This CDR3 region has 12 residues.

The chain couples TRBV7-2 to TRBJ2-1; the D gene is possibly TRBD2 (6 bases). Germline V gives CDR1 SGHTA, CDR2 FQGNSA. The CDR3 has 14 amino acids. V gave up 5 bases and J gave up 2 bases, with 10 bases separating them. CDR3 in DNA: TGTGCCAGCAGCCCCGAGCGGGCCTACAATGAGCAGTTCTTC. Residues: CASSPERAYNEQFF. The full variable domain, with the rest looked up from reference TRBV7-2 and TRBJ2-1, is GAGVSQSPSNKVTEKGKDVELRCDPISGHTALYWYRQSLGQGLEFLIYFQGNSAPDKSGLPSDRFSAERTGGSVSTLTIQRTQQEDSAVYLCASSPERAYNEQFFGPGTRLTVL.

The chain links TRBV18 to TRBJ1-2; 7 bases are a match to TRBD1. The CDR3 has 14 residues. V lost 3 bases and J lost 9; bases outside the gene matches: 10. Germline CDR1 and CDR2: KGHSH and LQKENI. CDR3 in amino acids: CASSPRGPDDRYTF. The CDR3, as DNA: TGTGCCAGCTCACCGAGGGGGCCGGATGATCGCTACACCTTC.

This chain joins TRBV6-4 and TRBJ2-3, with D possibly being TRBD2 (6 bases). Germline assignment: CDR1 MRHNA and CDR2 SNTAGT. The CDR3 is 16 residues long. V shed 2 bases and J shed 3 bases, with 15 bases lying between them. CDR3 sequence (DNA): TGTGCCAGCAGTGACGAGGTCGGGGGAGGTACAGATACGCAGTATTTT. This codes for CASSDEVGGGTDTQYF.

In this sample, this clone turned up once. CDR3 in DNA: TGCGCCAGCAGCTTTATAGCGGGGAGCTCCTACAATGAGCAGTTCTTC. Its protein is CASSFIAGSSYNEQFF. V usage is TRBV5-1 and J usage is TRBJ2-1; 8 bases match TRBD2. Germline CDR1 SGHRS, CDR2 YFSETQ. V gave up 2 bases and J gave up 0 bases; unmatched junction bases: 4. The CDR3 is made up of 16 amino acids.

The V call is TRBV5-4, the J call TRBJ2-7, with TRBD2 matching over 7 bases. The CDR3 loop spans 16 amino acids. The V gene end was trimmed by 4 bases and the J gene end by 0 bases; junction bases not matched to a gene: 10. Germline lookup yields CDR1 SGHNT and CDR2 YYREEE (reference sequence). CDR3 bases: TGTGCCAGCAGCATAGACAGCGGGATAAGCTCCTACGAGCAGTACTTC. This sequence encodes CASSIDSGISSYEQYF.

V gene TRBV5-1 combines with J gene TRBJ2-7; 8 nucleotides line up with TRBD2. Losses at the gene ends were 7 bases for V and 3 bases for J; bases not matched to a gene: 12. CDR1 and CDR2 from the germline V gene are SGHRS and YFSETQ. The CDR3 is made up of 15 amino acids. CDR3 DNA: TGCGCCAGCTACGCGTTGGGGGCGGGAGGCTACGAGCAGTACTTC. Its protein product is CASYALGAGGYEQYF.

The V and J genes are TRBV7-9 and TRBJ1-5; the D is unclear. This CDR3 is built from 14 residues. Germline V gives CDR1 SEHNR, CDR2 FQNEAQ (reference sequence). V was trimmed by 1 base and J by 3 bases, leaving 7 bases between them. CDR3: CASSLGQNNQPQHF. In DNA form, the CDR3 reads TGTGCCAGCAGCTTAGGGCAGAACAATCAGCCCCAGCATTTT.

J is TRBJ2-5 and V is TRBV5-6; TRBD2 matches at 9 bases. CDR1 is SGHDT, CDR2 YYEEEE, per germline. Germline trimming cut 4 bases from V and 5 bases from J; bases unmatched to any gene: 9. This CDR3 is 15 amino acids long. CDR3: CASSLSGGPGETQYF. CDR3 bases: TGTGCCAGCAGCCTTAGCGGGGGCCCCGGGGAGACCCAGTACTTC.

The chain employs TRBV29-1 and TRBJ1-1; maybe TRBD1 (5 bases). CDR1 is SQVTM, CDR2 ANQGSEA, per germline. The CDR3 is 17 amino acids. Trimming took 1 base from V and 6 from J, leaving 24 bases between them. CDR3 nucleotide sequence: TGCAGCGTTGAAGGCTCGCGTAGACGGGGGATGTCAGCTGAAGCTTTCTTT. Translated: CSVEGSRRRGMSAEAFF.

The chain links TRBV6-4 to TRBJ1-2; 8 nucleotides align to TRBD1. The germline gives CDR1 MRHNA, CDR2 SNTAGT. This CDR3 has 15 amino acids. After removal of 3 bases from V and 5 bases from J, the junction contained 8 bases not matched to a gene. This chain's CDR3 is CASSEKGTGPYGYTF. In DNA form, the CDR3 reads TGTGCCAGCAGTGAAAAGGGGACAGGACCGTATGGCTACACCTTC.

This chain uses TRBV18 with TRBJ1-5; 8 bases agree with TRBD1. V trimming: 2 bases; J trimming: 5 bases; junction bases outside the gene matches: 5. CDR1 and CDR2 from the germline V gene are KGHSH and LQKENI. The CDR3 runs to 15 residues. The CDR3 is CASSPISGGDQPQHF. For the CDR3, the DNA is TGTGCCAGCTCACCAATTTCAGGGGGCGATCAGCCCCAGCATTTT.

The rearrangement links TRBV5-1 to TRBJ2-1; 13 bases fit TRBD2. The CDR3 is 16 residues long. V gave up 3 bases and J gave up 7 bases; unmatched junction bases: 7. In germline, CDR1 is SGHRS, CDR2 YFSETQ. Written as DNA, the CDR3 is TGCGCCAGCAGCTCGCCCGGGACTAGCGGGGTGAATGAGCAGTTCTTC. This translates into CASSSPGTSGVNEQFF.

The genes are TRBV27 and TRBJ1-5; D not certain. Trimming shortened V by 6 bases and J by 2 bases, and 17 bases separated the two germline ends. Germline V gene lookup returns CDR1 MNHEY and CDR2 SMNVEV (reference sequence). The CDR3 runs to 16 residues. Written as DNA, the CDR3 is TGTGCCAGCAGCTTGCTTGGGAGCGGGGGCAATCAGCCCCAGCATTTT. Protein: CASSLLGSGGNQPQHF.

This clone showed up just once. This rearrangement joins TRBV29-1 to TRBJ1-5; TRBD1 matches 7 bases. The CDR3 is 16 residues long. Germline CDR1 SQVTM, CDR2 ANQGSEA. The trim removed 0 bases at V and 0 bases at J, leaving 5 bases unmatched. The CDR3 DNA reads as TGCAGCGTTGAAGATCGGGACAGTCATAGCAATCAGCCCCAGCATTTT. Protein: CSVEDRDSHSNQPQHF.

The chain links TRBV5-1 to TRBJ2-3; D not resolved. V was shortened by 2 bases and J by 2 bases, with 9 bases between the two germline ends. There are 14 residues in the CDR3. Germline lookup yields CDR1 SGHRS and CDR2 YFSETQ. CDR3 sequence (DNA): TGCGCCAGCAGCTTCCAGGCGTCCACAGATACGCAGTATTTT. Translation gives CASSFQASTDTQYF. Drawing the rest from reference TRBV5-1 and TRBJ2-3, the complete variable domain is KAGVTQTPRYLIKTRGQQVTLSCSPISGHRSVSWYQQTPGQGLQFLFEYFSETQRNKGNFPGRFSGRQFSNSRSEMNVSTLELGDSALYLCASSFQASTDTQYFGPGTRLTVL.

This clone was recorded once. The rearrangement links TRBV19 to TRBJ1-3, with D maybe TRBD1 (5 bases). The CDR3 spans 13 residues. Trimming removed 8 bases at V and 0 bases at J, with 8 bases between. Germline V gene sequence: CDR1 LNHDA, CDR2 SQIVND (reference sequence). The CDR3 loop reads CASSTASGNTIYF. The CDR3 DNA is TGTGCCAGTTCGACAGCCTCTGGAAACACCATATATTTT.

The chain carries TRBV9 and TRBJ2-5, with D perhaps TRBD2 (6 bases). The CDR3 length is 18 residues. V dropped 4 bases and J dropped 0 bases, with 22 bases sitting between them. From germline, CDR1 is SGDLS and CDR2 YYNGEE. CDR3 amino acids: CASSLRSSGLGYQETQYF. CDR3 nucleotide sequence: TGTGCCAGCAGCCTTCGTAGTAGCGGACTTGGGTACCAAGAGACCCAGTACTTC.